The rows below give T cell receptor beta chains drawn from one sample of a study of vaccination effects on CD4 cells after COVID-19. The antigens for these receptors are not known. The method was immunoSEQ multiplex PCR; TCRdb's version includes in-frame clones alone and lacks a portion of them. The data contain around 24,000 clones, approximately 69% of them singletons. The source was CD4+ T cells from PBMCs cultured with SARS-CoV-2 spike peptides, collected before COVID-19 vaccination. All receptors derive from a human donor who received a COVID-19 vaccine. Both conserved end residues are part of each CDR3.

v_call	j_call	cdr3_aa
TRBV4-2	TRBJ2-5	CASSQSTSGLPYF
TRBV9	TRBJ1-3	CASSVDKVSGNTIYF
TRBV11-2	TRBJ2-1	CASSSEAGPWNEQFF
TRBV6-5	TRBJ2-3	CASSTDRVGTQYF
TRBV7-9	TRBJ1-5	CASSPTDHRNQPQHF
TRBV5-5	TRBJ1-5	CASSTHGGLTVQPQHF
TRBV3-1/TRBV3-2	TRBJ2-3	CASSQLIAGGPKDTQYF
TRBV7-9	TRBJ1-2	CASSKQDLRNGYTF
TRBV18	TRBJ2-5	CASSPGMAPGETQYF
TRBV19	TRBJ2-6	CASSIVLRTSGGLSSGANVLTF
TRBV6-5	TRBJ2-2	CASSYSYSANTGELFF
TRBV6-5	TRBJ1-6	CASSSQGSYNSPLHF
TRBV5-8	TRBJ1-5	CASSLGGADQPQHF
TRBV19	TRBJ1-5	CASTVQGAAGQPQHF
TRBV6-5	TRBJ1-1	CASKGGQTNTEAFF
TRBV2	TRBJ1-1	CASQSHGLNTEAFF
TRBV9	TRBJ2-5	CASSAPRGGQETQYF
TRBV10-1	TRBJ1-1	CASSRDVRNTEAFF
TRBV9	TRBJ2-5	CASSVDRLAGGFSRETQYF
TRBV30	TRBJ2-5	CAWSLRRQETQYF
TRBV2	TRBJ1-4	CASSVDGSEKLFF
TRBV2	TRBJ1-1	CASSEGGHTEAFF
TRBV19	TRBJ1-4	CASSLQGAVEKLFF
TRBV6-5	TRBJ1-5	CASSSYGQVRQPQHF
TRBV3-1/TRBV3-2	TRBJ1-1	CASSQDPRQGLGTEAFF
TRBV3-1/TRBV3-2	TRBJ2-5	CASSPGGGTLQETQYF
TRBV6-1	TRBJ1-1	CASSESQTRAEAFF
TRBV3-1/TRBV3-2	TRBJ2-5	CASSPWGETQYF
TRBV2	TRBJ1-2	CASRPGQYYGYTF
TRBV29-1	TRBJ1-2	CSVEDLGRESYGYTF
TRBV19	TRBJ1-2	CASSPMTANFYGYTF
TRBV27	TRBJ2-7	CASSPDPRGTEQYF
TRBV10-3	TRBJ2-1	CASSHEQAGTKNEQFF
TRBV7-8	TRBJ2-1	CASSPSYEQFF
TRBV9	TRBJ2-3	CASSVEGGYTDTQYF
TRBV27	TRBJ2-7	CASRRGQGGYEQYF
TRBV10-3	TRBJ2-1	CANGGGNEQFF
TRBV7-9	TRBJ2-7	CASSARQGVHSHEQYF
TRBV30	TRBJ1-5	CAWKATGAGQPQHF
TRBV19	TRBJ2-1	CASSMGIARDFVRGGEQFF
TRBV7-9	TRBJ1-1	CASSSYRGEAFF
TRBV6-5	TRBJ1-1	CASRGQLGTEAFF
TRBV7-9	TRBJ1-2	CASTKGQLYGYTF
TRBV7-9	TRBJ1-6	CASSPDGNSPLHF
TRBV10-2	TRBJ2-5	CASSSTVKETQYF
TRBV6-2/TRBV6-3	TRBJ2-1	CASSYIPLLAWNEQFF
TRBV10-2	TRBJ1-2	CASSRDDYGYTF
TRBV11-3	TRBJ2-6	CASSSGGFGANVLTF
TRBV7-6	TRBJ2-2	CASSPVNTGELFF
TRBV14	TRBJ1-2	CASSQVGSSRGTF
TRBV29-1	TRBJ2-1	CSVSTSGNEQFF
TRBV5-1	TRBJ1-2	CASSLGQINYGYTF
TRBV7-2	TRBJ2-5	CASSYVSGGAVETQYF